The 26 T cell receptor beta chains presented below share a single source sample, sequenced in a study of CD8+ T cells in alopecia areata. RNA, once extracted, was reverse transcribed into cDNA for use as the sequencing template. The method was immunoSEQ multiplex PCR; TCRdb's version includes in-frame clones alone and lacks a portion of them. This sample has 150,000 to 200,000 clones, with 50% to 70% found just once. This sample comprised CD4+ T cells sorted from blood, obtained at week 0. Source of these receptors: a human donor with alopecia areata.

This clone was counted only a few times. V is TRBV30 and J is TRBJ2-5; 7 positions agree with TRBD1. The last part of the DNA fits TRBJ2-7 better; the J call may be wrong. Germline loops: CDR1 GTSNPN, CDR2 SVGIG (reference sequence). The CDR3 is made up of 15 amino acids. The CDR3 coding sequence is TGTGCCTGGAGTCTCAAACGGACAGGTCGCTACGAGCAGTACTTC. Translation gives CAWSLKRTGRYEQYF.

The chain uses TRBV5-6 and TRBJ1-2; D ambiguous. The CDR3 is 14 amino acids. Germline CDR1 SGHDT, CDR2 YYEEEE. The V end lost 7 bases, the J end lost 4 bases, and 17 bases lay between the germline ends. The CDR3 DNA sequence: TGTGCCAGCGGACGAAAGGGAGCGGCCTATGGCTACACCTTC. Protein product: CASGRKGAAYGYTF.

J is TRBJ2-6 and V is TRBV12-5, with 7 bases fitting TRBD1. Losses at the gene ends were 7 bases for V and 4 bases for J; bases not matched to a gene: 10. CDR1 and CDR2 (germline): LGHNT, FRNRAP. This CDR3 region has 16 residues. The CDR3 loop reads CASAPGEGAGANVLTF. The CDR3 DNA sequence: TGTGCTAGTGCCCCTGGTGAGGGGGCCGGGGCCAACGTCCTGACTTTC. The full variable domain, with the rest looked up from reference TRBV12-5 and TRBJ2-6, is DARVTQTPRHKVTEMGQEVTMRCQPILGHNTVFWYRQTMMQGLELLAYFRNRAPLDDSGMPKDRFSAEMPDATLATLKIQPSEPRDSAVYFCASAPGEGAGANVLTFGAGSRLTVL.

The rearrangement links TRBV6-5 to TRBJ1-2, with D perhaps matching TRBD1 (6 bases). Germline CDR1 reads MNHEY; CDR2 reads SVGAGI. The ends were cut back, 6 bases at V and 6 bases at J, with 20 bases in the middle. CDR3 size: 15 residues. For the CDR3, the DNA is TGTGCCAGCAGGGACCGGACAGCTTTATATAATGGCTACACCTTC. This sequence encodes CASRDRTALYNGYTF.

The chain links TRBV2 to TRBJ2-5, with D tentatively TRBD2 (6 bases). This CDR3 contains 12 residues. The germline V gene has CDR1 SNHLY and CDR2 FYNNEI. V lost 5 bases to trimming and J lost 6 bases, with 10 bases between them. The DNA for the CDR3 is TGTGCCAGCAGTTCTAGCGAGCAGACCCAGTACTTC. The encoded protein is CASSSSEQTQYF.

Comments on this clone: With a far larger clone one base away, a read error is the likely cause. The chain links TRBV7-2 to TRBJ2-2; D gene uncertain. V shed 0 bases and J shed 3 bases, with 2 bases lying between them. The CDR3 extends over 13 amino acids. CDR1 SGHTA and CDR2 FQGNSA come from the germline V gene. CDR3: CASSLAHTGELFF. CDR3 coding DNA: TGTGCCAGCAGCTTAGCGCACACCGGGGAGCTGTTTTTT.

The V and J genes are TRBV7-9 and TRBJ2-5, with D perhaps matching TRBD1 or TRBD2 (6 bases each). Germline CDR1 is SEHNR and CDR2 is FQNEAQ (reference sequence). This CDR3 contains 13 residues. Trimming pared 5 bases from V and 4 bases from J, leaving 11 bases between. The CDR3 is CASSTRDIETQYF. The CDR3 DNA reads TGTGCCAGCAGCACGCGGGACATAGAGACCCAGTACTTC.

The chain links TRBV15 to TRBJ1-2, with D possibly TRBD1 on 5 matching bases. The V end was cut by 4 bases, the J end by 4 bases, with 19 bases between. The germline V gene encodes CDR1 LNHNV and CDR2 YYDKDF (reference sequence). There are 16 residues in the CDR3. In DNA form, the CDR3 reads TGTGCCACCAGCACCTCTGTTGGGGGAAAGAGCTATGGCTACACCTTC. As protein: CATSTSVGGKSYGYTF.

This clone was seen only once. The chain couples TRBV5-1 to TRBJ1-2; 9 bases are shared with TRBD1. V lost 4 bases, J lost 1 base, and 5 bases stayed unmatched. This CDR3 is built from 15 residues. CDR1 SGHRS and CDR2 YFSETQ come from the germline V gene. For the CDR3, the DNA is TGCGCCAGCAGCCCCTGGGGACAGGGTAACTATGGCTACACCTTC. Translating gives CASSPWGQGNYGYTF.

This clone has just one count. V and J are TRBV5-6 and TRBJ1-4, with D tentatively TRBD1 (5 bases). V gave up 3 bases and J gave up 0 bases, with 15 bases separating them. This CDR3 is 17 amino acids long. Germline CDR1 is SGHDT and CDR2 is YYEEEE. The CDR3 protein is CASSWGGRRTTNEKLFF. In nucleotides, the CDR3 is TGTGCCAGCAGCTGGGGGGGACGGAGAACAACTAATGAAAAACTGTTTTTT.

This clone has more than one count but fewer than ten. The chain employs TRBV12-5 and TRBJ2-5; 12 bases line up with TRBD1. The CDR3 contains 13 residues. CDR1 LGHNT and CDR2 FRNRAP come from the germline V gene. V lost 4 bases to trimming and J lost 6 bases; unmatched junction nucleotides: 0. The CDR3 DNA is TGTGCTAGTGGTTGGGACAGGGGGCAGACCCAGTACTTC. Amino acid sequence: CASGWDRGQTQYF.

V usage is TRBV27 and J usage is TRBJ1-1; 7 nucleotides line up with TRBD1. CDR3 length equals 14 residues. The V gene's germline CDR1 is MNHEY and CDR2 SMNVEV (reference sequence). V lost 6 bases, J lost 2 bases, and 6 bases stayed unmatched. Here the CDR3 reads CASRLGQFNTEAFF. The CDR3 DNA reads TGTGCCAGCAGGCTGGGACAGTTTAACACTGAAGCTTTCTTT.

The V call is TRBV25-1, the J call TRBJ1-1, with D possibly TRBD1 on 5 matching bases. The germline V and J ends were trimmed by 5 bases and 5 bases, with 12 bases remaining between them. Germline V gene lookup returns CDR1 MGHDK and CDR2 SYGVNS. The CDR3 is made up of 13 amino acids. In DNA form, the CDR3 reads TGTGCCAGCAGTCTAGGGGCAGAGACTGAAGCTTTCTTT. Protein product: CASSLGAETEAFF.

J is TRBJ2-1 and V is TRBV6-5; 9 bases agree with TRBD1. The germline CDR1 and CDR2 sequences are MNHEY and SVGAGI. The V gene end was trimmed by 6 bases and the J gene end by 9 bases; junction bases not matched to a gene: 9. The CDR3 extends over 14 amino acids. CDR3 amino acids: CASRAGTGPGEQFF. Written as DNA, the CDR3 is TGTGCCAGCAGAGCCGGGACAGGGCCTGGTGAGCAGTTCTTC.

This clone was seen only a few times. The rearrangement joins TRBV29-1 to TRBJ2-3; TRBD2 matches at 10 bases. V was pared by 8 bases and J by 3 bases, with 11 bases of the junction left unmatched. Per germline, CDR1 SQVTM and CDR2 ANQGSEA. The CDR3 loop spans 15 amino acids. CDR3: CSLKRGGGLTDTQYF. The DNA for the CDR3 is TGCAGCCTCAAGCGGGGGGGCGGCCTGACAGATACGCAGTATTTT.

Of note for this clone: This CDR3 fails to terminate in the conserved phenylalanine or tryptophan, so it likely reflects a read error. No DNA is shown, since the ends of the CDR3 on it are uncertain; the CDR3 is the one TCRdb lists. V gene TRBV25-1 combines with J gene TRBJ2-3; the D call of TRBD2 is as the table states it, not checked on the DNA. CDR1 and CDR2 from the germline V gene are MGHDK and SYGVNS. The CDR3 is 13 residues long, counting both termini. Here the CDR3 reads CASSESQGTTPSL.

This chain uses TRBV4-1 with TRBJ1-5, with TRBD1 matching 7 bases. Germline assignment: CDR1 MGHRA and CDR2 YSYEKL. J lost 3 bases, V lost 4 bases, and 9 bases had no gene match. The CDR3 consists of 16 residues. In nucleotides, the CDR3 is TGCGCCAGCAGCCCCAAATCGACAGGGAACAATCAGCCCCAGCATTTT. This translates into CASSPKSTGNNQPQHF.

V gene TRBV7-3 combines with J gene TRBJ2-3; D unresolved. The CDR3 loop spans 14 amino acids. Germline CDR1 and CDR2: SGHTA and FQGTGA. V was cut by 0 bases and J by 0 bases, with 4 bases left in between. CDR3 region: CASSLTSSTDTQYF. Here the CDR3 DNA reads TGTGCCAGCAGCTTAACTTCCAGCACAGATACGCAGTATTTT.

The chain uses TRBV30 and TRBJ1-1; the match to TRBD1 covers 7 bases. With V trimmed by 2 bases and J by 7 bases, 4 bases remained unmatched. CDR3 size: 12 residues. CDR1 is GTSNPN and CDR2 is SVGIG in the germline V gene (reference sequence). The CDR3 is CAWSRQGNEAFF. The CDR3 nucleotides are TGTGCCTGGAGTCGACAGGGAAATGAAGCTTTCTTT.

V and J are TRBV29-1 and TRBJ2-7; D is possibly TRBD1 or TRBD2 (5 bases each). Per germline, CDR1 SQVTM and CDR2 ANQGSEA. V was shortened by 3 bases and J by 7 bases, with 16 bases between the two germline ends. The CDR3 runs to 13 residues. The CDR3 is CSVDVGAKEEQYF. The CDR3 nucleotides read TGCAGCGTTGACGTCGGGGCAAAAGAGGAGCAGTACTTC.

The chain uses TRBV30 and TRBJ1-5; no clear D gene. V was shortened by 2 bases and J by 4 bases, with 9 bases between the two germline ends. Germline V lookup: CDR1 GTSNPN, CDR2 SVGIG (reference sequence). The CDR3 runs 13 residues. The CDR3: CAWSPAGNQPQHF. The CDR3 nucleotides read TGTGCCTGGAGTCCGGCGGGGAATCAGCCCCAGCATTTT.

The J gene is TRBJ1-5, the V gene TRBV6-5, with D possibly being TRBD1 (5 bases). V lost 2 bases and J 4 bases, leaving 15 bases between the germline ends. Per germline, CDR1 MNHEY and CDR2 SVGAGI. CDR3 size: 16 residues. This chain's CDR3 is CASSYGVRGPNQPQHF. The CDR3 DNA reads TGTGCCAGCAGTTACGGCGTAAGGGGTCCAAATCAGCCCCAGCATTTT.

The rearrangement links TRBV30 to TRBJ1-4; D gene ambiguous. The germline V gene encodes CDR1 GTSNPN and CDR2 SVGIG (reference sequence). This CDR3 has 15 amino acids. V was trimmed by 0 bases and J by 5 bases, leaving 13 bases between them. The CDR3: CAWSVQRTRNEKLFF. CDR3 sequence (DNA): TGTGCCTGGAGTGTACAACGGACTAGAAATGAAAAACTGTTTTTT.

This clone was observed once. This rearrangement joins TRBV29-1 to TRBJ1-1, with no clear D. This CDR3 has 13 amino acids. Looked up from germline, CDR1 is SQVTM and CDR2 is ANQGSEA. V was clipped by 1 base and J by 0 bases, with 6 bases between them. The CDR3 bases are TGCAGCGTTGAAGGGGTTTTGAACACTGAAGCTTTCTTT. It translates to CSVEGVLNTEAFF.

The chain has TRBV2 and TRBJ2-4, with TRBD2 identical over 9 bases. CDR1 is SNHLY and CDR2 is FYNNEI in the germline V gene. Unmatched junction bases numbered 7, after V lost 1 base and J lost 0 bases. The CDR3 is 18 amino acids. CDR3: CASSEGVAGDLAKNIQYF. CDR3 coding DNA: TGTGCCAGCAGTGAAGGGGTAGCGGGGGACCTAGCCAAAAACATTCAGTACTTC.

This chain uses TRBV29-1 with TRBJ1-5; D remains ambiguous. The CDR3 totals 13 residues. CDR1 is SQVTM, CDR2 ANQGSEA, per germline. V dropped 4 bases and J dropped 3 bases, with 10 bases sitting between them. DNA for the CDR3: TGCAGCGTTGCCTATAGCCTCAATCAGCCCCAGCATTTT. Residues: CSVAYSLNQPQHF.